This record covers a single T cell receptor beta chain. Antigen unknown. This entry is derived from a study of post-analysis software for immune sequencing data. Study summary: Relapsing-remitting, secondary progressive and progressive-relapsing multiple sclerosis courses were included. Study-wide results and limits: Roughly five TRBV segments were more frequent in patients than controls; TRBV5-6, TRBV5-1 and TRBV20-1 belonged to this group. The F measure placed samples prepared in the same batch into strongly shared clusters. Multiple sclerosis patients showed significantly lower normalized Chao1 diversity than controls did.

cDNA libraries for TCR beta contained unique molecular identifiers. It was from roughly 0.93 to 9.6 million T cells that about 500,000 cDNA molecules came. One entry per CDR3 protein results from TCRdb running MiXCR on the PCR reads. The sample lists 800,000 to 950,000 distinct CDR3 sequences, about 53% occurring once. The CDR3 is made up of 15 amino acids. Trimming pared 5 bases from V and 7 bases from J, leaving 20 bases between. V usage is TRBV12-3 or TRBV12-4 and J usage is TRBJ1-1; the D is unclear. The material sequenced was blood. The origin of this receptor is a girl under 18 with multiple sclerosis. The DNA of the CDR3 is TGTGCCAGCAGTCCCCCGGCACTACTCGCCAGTGAAGCTTTCTTT. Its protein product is CASSPPALLASEAFF.